Presented here are 20 T cell receptor beta chains from one specimen sequenced in a study of cytomegalovirus exposure and HLA in healthy donors. 13 Jbeta primers and 60 Vbeta primers were used for the PCR. Profiled with immunoSEQ multiplex PCR; TCRdb holds only in-frame clones, not every one. The sample has 150,000 or so clones, approximately 80% seen once. The sequenced sample consisted of PBMCs. These receptor sequences come from a male donor in good health and CMV-seropositive.

This clone was seen more than once but under ten times. CDR3 in amino acids: CASNSGYEQYF. CDR3 sequence (DNA): TGTGCCAGCAATAGCGGGTACGAGCAGTACTTC. V gene TRBV6-1 combines with J gene TRBJ2-7; 7 bases line up with TRBD2. V was pared by 7 bases and J by 4 bases, with 1 base of the junction left unmatched. The V gene's germline CDR1 is MNHNS and CDR2 SASEGT. The CDR3 has 11 amino acids.

The chain's CDR3 is CASSLSAGGGEAFF. The CDR3 DNA is TGTGCCAGCAGCTTATCAGCCGGGGGGGGAGAAGCTTTCTTT. This sequence joins TRBV7-2 and TRBJ1-1; weak D call: TRBD1 (5 bases). From germline, CDR1 is SGHTA and CDR2 FQGNSA. Trimming took 2 bases from V and 8 from J, leaving 15 bases between them. The CDR3 totals 14 residues.

This clone occurred a few times. This chain connects TRBV29-1 to TRBJ2-1, with 9 bases aligning to TRBD2. Germline trimming cut 6 bases from V and 9 bases from J; bases unmatched to any gene: 6. Germline V CDR1 and CDR2: SQVTM, ANQGSEA. The CDR3 has 12 residues. CDR3 DNA sequence: TGCAGCGTGATGACTAGCGGCGGTGAGCAGTTCTTC. Its protein is CSVMTSGGEQFF.

This chain's CDR3 is CASSIPGASNQPQHF. In DNA form, the CDR3 reads TGTGCCAGTAGTATCCCAGGGGCTAGCAATCAGCCCCAGCATTTT. The chain has TRBV19 and TRBJ1-5, with D perhaps matching TRBD1 (6 bases). This CDR3 is built from 15 residues. The germline gives CDR1 LNHDA, CDR2 SQIVND (reference sequence). Trimming left V 3 bases short and J 0 bases short, with 9 bases between.

This rearrangement joins TRBV18 to TRBJ2-3; a possible D gene is TRBD2 (6 bases). Germline assignment: CDR1 KGHSH and CDR2 LQKENI. This CDR3 spans 18 amino acids. The V end was cut by 4 bases, the J end by 4 bases, with 24 bases between. CDR3 loop: CASSHSRAGPSLSDTQYF. Here the CDR3 DNA reads TGTGCCAGCTCACATTCTCGGGCGGGACCCTCACTTTCAGATACGCAGTATTTT.

CDR3 bases: TGCGCCAGCGGGGACTCTCTCACCGGGGAGCTGTTTTTT. This gives the protein CASGDSLTGELFF. The V call is TRBV5-1, the J call TRBJ2-2, with D maybe TRBD2 (6 bases). CDR1 is SGHRS, CDR2 YFSETQ, per germline. V lost 7 bases and J 4 bases, leaving 11 bases between the germline ends. This CDR3 has 13 amino acids.

This clone was counted between two and nine times. The germline gene is not matched at one end of the junction; a read error may be the cause. The chain combines TRBV7-9 with TRBJ2-3, with D perhaps TRBD2 (5 bases). The CDR3 is 16 residues long. Per germline, CDR1 SEHNR and CDR2 FQNEAQ (reference sequence). This CDR3 is CSSYLLPGTSTDTQYF. For the CDR3, the DNA is TGTTCCAGCTATCTCCTCCCGGGAACTAGCACAGATACGCAGTATTTT.

This sequence joins TRBV19 and TRBJ2-1; D gene uncertain. This CDR3 region has 15 residues. The germline V and J ends were trimmed by 6 bases and 0 bases, with 12 bases remaining between them. Germline V gene sequence: CDR1 LNHDA, CDR2 SQIVND (reference sequence). The CDR3, as DNA: TGTGCCAGTAGACCAGCACAGAGCTCCTACAATGAGCAGTTCTTC. Its translation: CASRPAQSSYNEQFF.

The genes are TRBV18 and TRBJ2-7; D not certain. The CDR3 length is 14 residues. Germline V gene data show CDR1 as KGHSH and CDR2 as LQKENI. Trimming stripped 4 bases from V and 5 bases from J, with 15 bases between. Written as DNA, the CDR3 is TGTGCCAGCTCACTCGGGTCATCTCCTAACGAGCAGTACTTC. Residues: CASSLGSSPNEQYF.

The sample holds a few counts of this clone. V and J are TRBV27 and TRBJ2-3; D uncertain. This CDR3 comprises 15 residues. Germline-derived CDR1 and CDR2 are MNHEY and SMNVEV (reference sequence). The CDR3 DNA is TGTGCTTCGGCGCAGGCTATATCCAGCACAGATACGCAGTATTTT. Translation: CASAQAISSTDTQYF.

CDR3 DNA sequence: TGCAGCGTAGGACACTCTAGCAATCAGCCCCAGCATTTT. It translates to CSVGHSSNQPQHF. The chain uses TRBV29-1 and TRBJ1-5; D is perhaps TRBD1 (5 bases). The ends were cut back, 6 bases at V and 0 bases at J, with 9 bases in the middle. The CDR3 covers 13 residues. From germline, CDR1 is SQVTM and CDR2 ANQGSEA. The full variable domain, its missing parts supplied by reference TRBV29-1 and TRBJ1-5, is SAVISQKPSRDICQRGTSLTIQCQVDSQVTMMFWYRQQPGQSLTLIATANQGSEATYESGFVIDKFPISRPNLTFSTLTVSNMSPEDSSIYLCSVGHSSNQPQHFGDGTRLSIL.

V gene TRBV18 combines with J gene TRBJ1-2, with 7 bases identical to TRBD1. CDR1 and CDR2 (germline): KGHSH, LQKENI. The CDR3 consists of 13 residues. J gave up 2 bases and V 5 bases, and 2 bases lay outside the gene matches. The CDR3 coding sequence is TGTGCCAGCTCAACGACAGGGAACTATGGCTACACCTTC. Translation gives CASSTTGNYGYTF.

The chain links TRBV4-1 to TRBJ2-1, with TRBD2 as a possible D gene (6 bases). Trimming left V 1 base short and J 6 bases short, with 10 bases between. Germline CDR1 and CDR2: MGHRA and YSYEKL. CDR3 length: 14 residues. In DNA form, the CDR3 reads TGCGCCAGCAGCCAAGTGACGGGAGCCAATGAGCAGTTCTTC. It specifies CASSQVTGANEQFF.

This clone was seen just once. Here the CDR3 reads CASSLVHGLAGALGETQYF. CDR3 bases: TGCGCCAGCAGCTTGGTCCACGGACTAGCGGGAGCTCTGGGAGAGACCCAGTACTTC. The chain uses TRBV5-1 and TRBJ2-5; TRBD2 aligns across 13 bases. This CDR3 is built from 19 residues. Germline loops: CDR1 SGHRS, CDR2 YFSETQ. Unmatched junction bases numbered 12, after V lost 0 bases and J lost 4 bases. Full variable domain (missing parts from reference TRBV5-1 and TRBJ2-5): KAGVTQTPRYLIKTRGQQVTLSCSPISGHRSVSWYQQTPGQGLQFLFEYFSETQRNKGNFPGRFSGRQFSNSRSEMNVSTLELGDSALYLCASSLVHGLAGALGETQYFGPGTRLLVL.

The chain recombines TRBV18 with TRBJ2-1; possible D gene TRBD2, 7 bases. The V end was cut by 8 bases, the J end by 3 bases, with 17 bases between. Germline V gene lookup returns CDR1 KGHSH and CDR2 LQKENI. CDR3 length: 15 residues. CDR3 amino acids: CASTSPGGLYNEQFF. The CDR3 nucleotides read TGTGCCAGCACATCCCCCGGGGGGCTCTACAATGAGCAGTTCTTC. The full variable domain, completed using reference TRBV18 and TRBJ2-1, is NAGVMQNPRHLVRRRGQEARLRCSPMKGHSHVYWYRQLPEEGLKFMVYLQKENIIDESGMPKERFSAEFPKEGPSILRIQQVVRGDSAAYFCASTSPGGLYNEQFFGPGTRLTVL.

The chain carries TRBV12-5 and TRBJ1-1; no firm D call. Trimming cost V 5 bases and J 5 bases, with 12 bases left between them. CDR3 size: 13 residues. Germline V gene data show CDR1 as LGHNT and CDR2 as FRNRAP. This CDR3 is CASGPPGGTEAFF. The CDR3, as DNA: TGTGCTAGTGGTCCGCCGGGAGGGACTGAAGCTTTCTTT.

The chain has TRBV9 and TRBJ2-1, with TRBD2 identical over 14 bases. The CDR3 totals 18 residues. Germline V gives CDR1 SGDLS, CDR2 YYNGEE. J lost 7 bases, V lost 4 bases, and 13 bases had no gene match. CDR3 in amino acids: CASSLYPGLAGAPNEQFF. The CDR3 DNA reads TGTGCCAGCAGCCTCTACCCGGGACTAGCGGGAGCTCCGAATGAGCAGTTCTTC.

The V and J genes are TRBV28 and TRBJ1-5, with TRBD1 as a possible D gene (5 bases). The CDR3 loop spans 16 amino acids. The V gene lost 2 bases and the J gene lost 3 bases, with 14 bases spanning the gap. Germline values: CDR1 MDHEN, CDR2 SYDVKM. The CDR3 protein is CASSLAGIHPNQPQHF. CDR3 sequence (DNA): TGTGCCAGCAGTTTAGCAGGGATCCATCCCAATCAGCCCCAGCATTTT.

The chain recombines TRBV28 with TRBJ1-4, with 11 bases matching TRBD1. V shed 5 bases and J 4 bases; nucleotides not matched to a gene: 3. Germline V gene lookup returns CDR1 MDHEN and CDR2 SYDVKM. CDR3 length: 15 amino acids. CDR3 nucleotide sequence: TGTGCCAGCAGTCGGACAGGGGGCGGTAATGAAAAACTGTTTTTT. The encoded protein is CASSRTGGGNEKLFF.

J is TRBJ2-1 and V is TRBV27, with D perhaps TRBD1 (5 bases). Germline V lookup: CDR1 MNHEY, CDR2 SMNVEV (reference sequence). The germline V and J ends were trimmed by 2 bases and 4 bases, with 12 bases remaining between them. The CDR3 extends over 15 amino acids. The CDR3: CASSLGAFRYNEQFF. CDR3 in DNA: TGTGCCAGCAGTTTAGGGGCTTTCAGATACAATGAGCAGTTCTTC.